This is a list of T cell receptor beta chains from one sample in a study of blood T cell repertoires in COVID-19. Method: immunoSEQ multiplex PCR; TCRdb's copy keeps in-frame clones and lacks some. The data hold about 170,000 clones, with just under 90% observed a single time. Sequenced input: peripheral blood. Source of these receptors: a young man with active or convalescent COVID-19. Both conserved end residues are part of each CDR3. The D gene is left open where the match is weak. Only part of the rows carry a size: once, few, many, or a class if the clone is expanded.

d_call,j_call,clone_size,v_call,cdr3_nt,cdr3_aa
TRBD2,TRBJ2-1,-,TRBV3-1/TRBV3-2,TGTGCCAGCAGCCAAGATTGGTCGGGAGGGCCGGACGAGCAGTTCTTC,CASSQDWSGGPDEQFF
-,TRBJ1-5,-,TRBV5-8,TGTGCCAGCAGCTTGGTTGGGGGGAGGAACCAGCCCCAGCATTTT,CASSLVGGRNQPQHF
TRBD1,TRBJ2-7,-,TRBV19,TGTGCCAGTAGGCCTCGGGACAGCCTCTACGAGCAGTACTTC,CASRPRDSLYEQYF
-,TRBJ1-3,-,TRBV7-2,TGTGCCAGCAGCTTAGGGAGACAGGCCCCCATGGACGGAAACACCATATATTTT,CASSLGRQAPMDGNTIYF
-,TRBJ1-2,-,TRBV7-9,TGTGCCAGCAGCCCGGGACTGATAAACTATGGCTACACCTTC,CASSPGLINYGYTF
-,TRBJ2-1,-,TRBV2,TGTGCCAGCAGGGGTACGAGACAGTCAAATGAGCAGTTCTTC,CASRGTRQSNEQFF
-,TRBJ1-2,-,TRBV30,TGTGCCTGGAAAAATCCCGGGATGCTACGCTATGGCTACACCTTC,CAWKNPGMLRYGYTF
-,TRBJ1-4,once,TRBV19,TGTGCCAGTAGTAGTTTTCGGGGATTCCATGAAAAACTGTTTTTT,CASSSFRGFHEKLFF
TRBD2,TRBJ2-1,-,TRBV18,TGTGCCAGCTCACCACTAGGAACGACTAGCGGAAATGAGCAGTTCTTC,CASSPLGTTSGNEQFF
TRBD1,TRBJ1-1,-,TRBV24-1,TGTGCCACCAGTATTGGACAGGGCACTGAAGCTTTCTTT,CATSIGQGTEAFF
TRBD1,TRBJ1-1,-,TRBV18,TGTGCCAGCGTCTCCGGGACAGGGGTCACAGGAACTTTCTTT,CASVSGTGVTGTFF
-,TRBJ1-2,-,TRBV29-1,TGCAGCGTTGGAGCTAACTATGGCTACACCTTC,CSVGANYGYTF
-,TRBJ1-6,-,TRBV6-5,TGTGCCAGCAGTTACTCGAATCGGCTCGGCGGGTCCCTCCACTTT,CASSYSNRLGGSLHF
-,TRBJ1-2,-,TRBV30,TGTGCCTGGAGTGTACCCCCGCAGGACTACTATGGCTACACCTTC,CAWSVPPQDYYGYTF
TRBD1,TRBJ1-5,-,TRBV19,TGTGCCAGTAGTCTCATGGACAGGGGAGGCAATCAGCCCCAGCATTTT,CASSLMDRGGNQPQHF
TRBD1,TRBJ1-1,-,TRBV18,TGTGCCAGCTCACCAAGTCAGGGGGACACTGAAGCTTTCTTT,CASSPSQGDTEAFF
TRBD2,TRBJ2-1,-,TRBV7-3,TGTGCCAGCAGCCCAGGGACTAGCGGGGGCGATGCCTCCTACAATGAGCAGTTCTTC,CASSPGTSGGDASYNEQFF